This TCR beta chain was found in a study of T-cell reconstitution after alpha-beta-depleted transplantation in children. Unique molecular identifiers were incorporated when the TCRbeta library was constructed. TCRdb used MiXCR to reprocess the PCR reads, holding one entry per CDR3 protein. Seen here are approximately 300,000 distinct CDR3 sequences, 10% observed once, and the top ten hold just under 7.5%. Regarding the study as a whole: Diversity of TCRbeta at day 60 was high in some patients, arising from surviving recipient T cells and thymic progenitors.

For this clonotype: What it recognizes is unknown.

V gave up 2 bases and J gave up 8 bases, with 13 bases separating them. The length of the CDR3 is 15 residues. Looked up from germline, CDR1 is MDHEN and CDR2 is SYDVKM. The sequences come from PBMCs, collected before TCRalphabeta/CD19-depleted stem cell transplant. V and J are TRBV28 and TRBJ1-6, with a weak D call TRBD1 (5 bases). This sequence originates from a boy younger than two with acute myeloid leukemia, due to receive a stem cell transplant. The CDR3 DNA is TGTGCCAGCAGTTTAGCGACAGTACCGTATTCACCCCTCCACTTT. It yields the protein CASSLATVPYSPLHF.